This T cell receptor beta chain was sequenced in a study of PD-L1 blockade in urothelial cancer. Across the study: About 85% of the roughly 29 patients were men whose urothelial cancer was bladder-origin. A median approximately 150,000 T cells were found in blood samples.

Some clones are missing from TCRdb's copy, which holds only in-frame ones; the method was immunoSEQ multiplex PCR. The data contain roughly 76,000 clones, more than 85% of them singletons. Time point denoted: peripheral blood 6 weeks after treatment start. Each individual provided 1 to 8 samples (taken pretreatment and on-treatment). The V gene's germline CDR1 is MNHNS and CDR2 SASEGT. The V end lost 4 bases, the J end lost 7 bases, and 10 bases lay between the germline ends. This CDR3 region has 12 residues. The input for sequencing was PBMCs, taken around atezolizumab (anti-PD-L1) treatment. V and J are TRBV6-1 and TRBJ1-2; D is unclear. This receptor was identified in a woman older than 75 with urothelial cancer. The CDR3 reads CASSVQILGYTF. The CDR3 coding sequence is TGTGCCAGCAGTGTGCAGATCCTTGGCTACACCTTC.